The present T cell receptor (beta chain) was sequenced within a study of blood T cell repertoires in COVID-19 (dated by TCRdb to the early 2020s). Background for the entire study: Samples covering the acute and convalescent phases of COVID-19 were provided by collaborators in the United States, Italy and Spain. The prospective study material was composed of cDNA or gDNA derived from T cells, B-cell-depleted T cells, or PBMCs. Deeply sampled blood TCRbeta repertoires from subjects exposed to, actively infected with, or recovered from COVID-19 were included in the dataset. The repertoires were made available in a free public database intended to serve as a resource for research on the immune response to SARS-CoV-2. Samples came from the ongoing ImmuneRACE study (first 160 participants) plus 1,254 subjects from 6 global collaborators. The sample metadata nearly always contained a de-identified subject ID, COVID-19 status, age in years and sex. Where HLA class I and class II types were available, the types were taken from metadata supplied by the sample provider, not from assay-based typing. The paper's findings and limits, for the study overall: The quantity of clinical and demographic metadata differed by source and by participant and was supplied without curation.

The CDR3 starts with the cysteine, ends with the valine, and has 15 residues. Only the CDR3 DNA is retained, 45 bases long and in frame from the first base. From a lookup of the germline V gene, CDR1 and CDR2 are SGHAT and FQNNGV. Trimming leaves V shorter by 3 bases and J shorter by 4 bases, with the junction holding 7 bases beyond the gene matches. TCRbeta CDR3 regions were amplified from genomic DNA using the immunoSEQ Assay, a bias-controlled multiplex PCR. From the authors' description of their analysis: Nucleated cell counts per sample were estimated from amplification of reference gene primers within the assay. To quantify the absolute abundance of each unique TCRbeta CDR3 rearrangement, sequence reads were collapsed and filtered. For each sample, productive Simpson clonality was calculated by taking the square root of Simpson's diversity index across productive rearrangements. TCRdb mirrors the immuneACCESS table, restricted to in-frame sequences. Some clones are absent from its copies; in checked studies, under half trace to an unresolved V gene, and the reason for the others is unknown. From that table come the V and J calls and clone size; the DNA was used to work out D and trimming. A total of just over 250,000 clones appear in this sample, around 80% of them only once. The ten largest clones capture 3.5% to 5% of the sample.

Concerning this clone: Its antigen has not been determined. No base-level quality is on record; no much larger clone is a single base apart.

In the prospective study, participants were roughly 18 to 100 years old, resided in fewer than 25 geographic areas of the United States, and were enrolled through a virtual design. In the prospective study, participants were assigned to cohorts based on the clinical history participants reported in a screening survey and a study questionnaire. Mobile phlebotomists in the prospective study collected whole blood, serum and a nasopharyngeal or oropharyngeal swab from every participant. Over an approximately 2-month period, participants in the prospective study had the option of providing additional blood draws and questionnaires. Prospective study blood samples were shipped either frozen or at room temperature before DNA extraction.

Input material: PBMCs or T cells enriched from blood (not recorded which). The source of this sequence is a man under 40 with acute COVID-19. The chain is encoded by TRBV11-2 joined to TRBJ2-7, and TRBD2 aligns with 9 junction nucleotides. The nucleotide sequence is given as TGTGCCAGCAGCTTGGGGAGCGGGGGGCCTTACGAGCAGTACGTC. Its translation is CASSLGSGGPYEQYV.